This is a list of T cell receptor beta chains from one sample in a study of T cell changes during pregnancy in multiple sclerosis. Only in-frame clones appear in the TCRdb table, and some are missing; sequencing was by immunoSEQ multiplex PCR. The table records tens of thousands of clones, 75% to 95% of them present only once. The sample consisted of CD8+ T cells from peripheral blood mononuclear cells, taken before pregnancy. The receptors come from a female donor with multiple sclerosis, enrolled in a pregnancy study. Both conserved end residues are part of each CDR3. The D gene is left open where the match is weak. Size tells how often a clone was seen (once, few, many) or the class of an expanded clone, and some rows leave it out.

J: TRBJ2-2
size: -
D: -
V: TRBV15
CDR3: CATSRDSAGELFF
DNA: TGTGCCACCAGCAGAGATTCAGCCGGGGAGCTGTTTTTT

J: TRBJ1-1
size: few
D: TRBD1
V: TRBV4-2
CDR3: CASSRPGQPNTEAFF
DNA: TGTGCCAGCAGCCGACCGGGACAGCCGAACACTGAAGCTTTCTTT

J: TRBJ2-7
size: -
D: TRBD2
V: TRBV19
CDR3: CASSPLAGGYEQYF
DNA: TGTGCCAGTAGTCCCTTAGCGGGGGGCTACGAGCAGTACTTC

J: TRBJ1-3
size: -
D: -
V: TRBV5-1
CDR3: CASSQGSNTIYF
DNA: TGCGCCAGCAGCCAGGGGTCCAACACCATATATTTT

J: TRBJ2-2
size: -
D: -
V: TRBV4-3
CDR3: CASSPRPELPGELFF
DNA: TGCGCCAGCAGCCCGCGACCGGAGCTGCCCGGGGAGCTGTTTTTT

J: TRBJ2-7
size: -
D: -
V: TRBV4-1
CDR3: CASRPSYGGRTYEQYF
DNA: TGCGCCAGTCGACCAAGCTACGGGGGTAGGACCTACGAGCAGTACTTC

J: TRBJ2-5
size: -
D: TRBD1
V: TRBV7-9
CDR3: CASSPKTGVGETQYF
DNA: TGTGCCAGCAGCCCAAAGACAGGGGTTGGAGAGACCCAGTACTTC

J: TRBJ2-3
size: -
D: TRBD2
V: TRBV19
CDR3: CASSSSVAGGPDTQYF
DNA: TGTGCCAGTAGTTCCTCAGTAGCGGGAGGGCCGGATACGCAGTATTTT

J: TRBJ1-5
size: -
D: TRBD1
V: TRBV2
CDR3: CASSSTGTANQPQHF
DNA: TGTGCCAGCAGTTCGACCGGGACAGCTAATCAGCCCCAGCATTTT

J: TRBJ2-1
size: -
D: -
V: TRBV7-8
CDR3: CASSLSAAREQFF
DNA: TGTGCCAGCAGCTTATCAGCGGCTCGTGAGCAGTTCTTC

J: TRBJ2-7
size: -
D: TRBD2
V: TRBV4-2
CDR3: CASSQDGASGQQYF
DNA: TGTGCCAGCAGCCAAGATGGGGCTAGCGGACAGCAGTACTTC

J: TRBJ1-5
size: -
D: -
V: TRBV2
CDR3: CASSELSDFSNQPQHF
DNA: TGTGCCAGCAGTGAGTTGTCAGATTTTAGCAATCAGCCCCAGCATTTT

J: TRBJ2-1
size: -
D: TRBD2
V: TRBV11-2
CDR3: CASSFGPSGRSSSYNEQFF
DNA: TGTGCCAGCAGCTTCGGACCTAGCGGGAGGTCGAGCTCCTACAATGAGCAGTTCTTC

J: TRBJ2-7
size: once
D: -
V: TRBV5-4
CDR3: CASSRQEYEQYF
DNA: TGTGCCAGCAGCAGACAGGAATACGAGCAGTACTTC

J: TRBJ1-2
size: -
D: TRBD1
V: TRBV29-1
CDR3: CSVDPGTGNGYTF
DNA: TGCAGCGTTGACCCCGGGACAGGGAATGGCTACACCTTC

J: TRBJ1-1
size: -
D: -
V: TRBV6-6
CDR3: CASISYKTEAFF
DNA: TGTGCCAGCATTTCATACAAGACTGAAGCTTTCTTT

J: TRBJ2-7
size: -
D: -
V: TRBV6-5
CDR3: CASSYSTRGVDEQYF
DNA: TGTGCCAGCAGTTACTCGACCAGGGGCGTCGACGAGCAGTACTTC

J: TRBJ2-7
size: -
D: -
V: TRBV4-1
CDR3: CASKRDNGDEQYF
DNA: TGCGCCAGCAAACGGGATAATGGGGACGAGCAGTACTTC

J: TRBJ2-1
size: -
D: -
V: TRBV29-1
CDR3: CSVDGGADFYNEQFF
DNA: TGCAGCGTTGATGGGGGGGCGGACTTCTACAATGAGCAGTTCTTC

J: TRBJ2-1
size: -
D: TRBD2
V: TRBV6-4
CDR3: CASSEGTSGNNEQFF
DNA: TGTGCCAGCAGCGAAGGGACTAGCGGCAACAATGAGCAGTTCTTC

J: TRBJ2-7
size: -
D: TRBD2
V: TRBV5-1
CDR3: CASSFASGSSYEQYF
DNA: TGCGCCAGCAGCTTTGCTAGCGGGAGCTCCTACGAGCAGTACTTC

J: TRBJ2-1
size: -
D: TRBD2
V: TRBV29-1
CDR3: CSVGVGGRAYEQFF
DNA: TGCAGCGTTGGAGTTGGCGGGAGGGCTTATGAGCAGTTCTTC

J: TRBJ2-7
size: -
D: TRBD2
V: TRBV7-6
CDR3: CASSLATSGTKNEQYF
DNA: TGTGCCAGCAGCTTAGCGACTAGCGGGACAAAAAACGAGCAGTACTTC

J: TRBJ2-3
size: once
D: -
V: TRBV6-4
CDR3: CASSDTEKDTQYF
DNA: TGTGCCAGCAGTGACACTGAAAAAGATACGCAGTATTTT

J: TRBJ1-2
size: once
D: -
V: TRBV7-2
CDR3: CASSPTSRDYGYTF
DNA: TGTGCCAGCAGCCCGACGTCCAGGGACTATGGCTACACCTTC

J: TRBJ2-4
size: -
D: TRBD2
V: TRBV2
CDR3: CASSESIQVERGLAKNIQYF
DNA: TGTGCCAGCTCCGAGAGCATACAAGTCGAGCGGGGTTTAGCCAAAAACATTCAGTACTTC

J: TRBJ1-4
size: -
D: -
V: TRBV27
CDR3: CASRNRVGATNEKLFF
DNA: TGTGCCAGCAGAAACAGGGTGGGAGCAACTAATGAAAAACTGTTTTTT

J: TRBJ2-7
size: -
D: -
V: TRBV27
CDR3: CASSIASGTEQYF
DNA: TGTGCCAGCAGCATAGCGTCCGGAACCGAGCAGTACTTC

J: TRBJ2-3
size: -
D: TRBD2
V: TRBV27
CDR3: CASSSRLAGKTDTQYF
DNA: TGTGCCAGCAGTTCGCGACTAGCGGGAAAAACAGATACGCAGTATTTT

J: TRBJ2-2
size: -
D: -
V: TRBV25-1
CDR3: CASSGDFNTGELFF
DNA: TGTGCCAGCAGTGGGGACTTCAACACCGGGGAGCTGTTTTTT

J: TRBJ2-7
size: -
D: TRBD1
V: TRBV25-1
CDR3: CASSTRQGGPLEQYF
DNA: TGTGCCAGCAGTACTCGACAGGGGGGCCCCCTTGAGCAGTACTTC

J: TRBJ2-7
size: -
D: TRBD1
V: TRBV29-1
CDR3: CSVEYPGQGRSYEQYF
DNA: TGCAGCGTTGAATACCCGGGACAGGGGCGGTCCTACGAGCAGTACTTC

J: TRBJ2-7
size: -
D: -
V: TRBV10-3
CDR3: CAISTPTLQGNSYEQYF
DNA: TGTGCCATCAGTACTCCAACACTACAGGGCAACTCCTACGAGCAGTACTTC

J: TRBJ2-1
size: -
D: TRBD1
V: TRBV19
CDR3: CASSFLRTGAQNNEQFF
DNA: TGTGCCAGTAGTTTCTTGCGGACAGGGGCCCAAAACAATGAGCAGTTCTTC

J: TRBJ2-7
size: -
D: TRBD2
V: TRBV28
CDR3: CASSLLAGGFNEQYF
DNA: TGTGCCAGCAGTTTATTAGCGGGAGGTTTCAACGAGCAGTACTTC

J: TRBJ2-1
size: -
D: -
V: TRBV6-5
CDR3: CASSLRGEGYNEQFF
DNA: TGTGCCAGCAGTTTAAGGGGGGAGGGCTACAATGAGCAGTTCTTC

J: TRBJ2-7
size: -
D: TRBD2
V: TRBV7-9
CDR3: CASSLGVGGSSYEQYF
DNA: TGTGCCAGCAGCTTAGGTGTCGGGGGGAGCTCCTACGAGCAGTACTTC

J: TRBJ1-1
size: -
D: -
V: TRBV11-3
CDR3: CASSSPLGVTEAFF
DNA: TGTGCCAGCAGCTCACCGCTCGGTGTCACTGAAGCTTTCTTT

J: TRBJ2-3
size: -
D: TRBD2
V: TRBV6-4
CDR3: CASSITSGSTDTQYF
DNA: TGTGCCAGCAGTATCACTAGCGGGAGCACAGATACGCAGTATTTT

J: TRBJ2-3
size: -
D: TRBD2
V: TRBV6-4
CDR3: CASSETSGSRGDTQYF
DNA: TGTGCCAGCAGTGAGACTAGCGGGAGTCGCGGGGATACGCAGTATTTT

J: TRBJ2-7
size: -
D: -
V: TRBV4-2
CDR3: CASSQDRASSAYEQYF
DNA: TGTGCCAGCAGCCAAGATCGGGCTAGCTCCGCCTACGAGCAGTACTTC

J: TRBJ2-5
size: -
D: -
V: TRBV29-1
CDR3: CSNTYGGSETQYF
DNA: TGCAGCAACACATATGGGGGCTCAGAGACCCAGTACTTC

J: TRBJ2-7
size: few
D: TRBD1
V: TRBV27
CDR3: CASSPAGGSYEQYF
DNA: TGTGCCAGCAGCCCCGCAGGGGGTAGTTACGAGCAGTACTTC

J: TRBJ2-1
size: few
D: TRBD2
V: TRBV6-4
CDR3: CASSDSTSGSYNEQFF
DNA: TGTGCCAGCAGTGACTCGACTAGCGGGAGCTACAATGAGCAGTTCTTC

J: TRBJ2-3
size: -
D: TRBD2
V: TRBV19
CDR3: CASSIDFPGNLAGGSTDTQYF
DNA: TGTGCCAGTAGTATAGATTTTCCGGGGAATCTAGCGGGAGGGAGCACAGATACGCAGTATTTT

J: TRBJ2-7
size: -
D: TRBD2
V: TRBV4-2
CDR3: CASSQAGLAPYEQYF
DNA: TGTGCCAGCAGCCAAGCGGGACTAGCACCCTACGAGCAGTACTTC

J: TRBJ2-1
size: -
D: TRBD2
V: TRBV28
CDR3: CASSGTSGGNEQFF
DNA: TGTGCCAGCAGCGGGACTAGCGGAGGCAATGAGCAGTTCTTC

J: TRBJ2-1
size: -
D: TRBD2
V: TRBV27
CDR3: CASSSGTSGVNEQFF
DNA: TGTGCCAGCAGTTCCGGGACTAGCGGGGTCAATGAGCAGTTCTTC

J: TRBJ2-5
size: -
D: -
V: TRBV13
CDR3: CASSLGSQETQYF
DNA: TGTGCCAGCAGCTTAGGTAGCCAAGAGACCCAGTACTTC

J: TRBJ2-1
size: -
D: TRBD2
V: TRBV5-6
CDR3: CASSLSLAGGYEQFF
DNA: TGTGCCAGCAGCTTGTCGCTAGCGGGAGGGTATGAGCAGTTCTTC

J: TRBJ1-2
size: -
D: -
V: TRBV4-1
CDR3: CASADGANYGYTF
DNA: TGCGCCAGCGCGGACGGGGCTAACTATGGCTACACCTTC